This TCR beta chain comes out of a study of control samples from healthy donors and cancer patients. Germline CDR1 is SEHNR and CDR2 is FQNEAQ (reference sequence). This CDR3 has 12 residues. V was pared by 3 bases and J by 0 bases, with 1 base between. Assay used: immunoSEQ multiplex PCR; TCRdb lists only in-frame clones, some missing. Here the sample spans approximately 65,000 clones, 85% to 90% being singletons. Sample: PBMCs. The receptor comes from a man aged 55 to 70 with lung cancer. The chain employs TRBV7-9 and TRBJ2-3; D is unclear. CDR3 in amino acids: CASSFSTDTQYF. In nucleotides, the CDR3 is TGTGCCAGCAGCTTTAGCACAGATACGCAGTATTTT. Full variable domain (missing parts from reference TRBV7-9 and TRBJ2-3): DTGVSQNPRHKITKRGQNVTFRCDPISEHNRLYWYRQTLGQGPEFLTYFQNEAQLEKSRLLSDRFSAERPKGSFSTLEIQRTEQGDSAMYLCASSFSTDTQYFGPGTRLTVL.